One sample yielded the 13 T cell receptor beta chains listed below, sequenced in a study of cytomegalovirus exposure and HLA in healthy donors. PCR primers comprised 60 Vbeta and 13 Jbeta primers. Assay used: immunoSEQ multiplex PCR; TCRdb lists only in-frame clones, some missing. The sample lists approximately 170,000 clones, 85% seen once, with 1% in the top ten. Material: PBMCs. Every receptor here comes from a boy under 10 years old in good health and CMV-seronegative.

The J gene is TRBJ1-5, the V gene TRBV30, with 9 bases aligning to TRBD1. The CDR3 length is 18 residues. After removal of 1 base from V and 3 bases from J, the junction contained 13 bases not matched to a gene. CDR1 and CDR2 from the germline V gene are GTSNPN and SVGIG (reference sequence). The CDR3 spells CAWSGDRERKRPNQPQHF. The DNA for the CDR3 is TGTGCCTGGAGTGGGGACAGGGAGCGTAAACGTCCCAATCAGCCCCAGCATTTT.

J is TRBJ2-6 and V is TRBV19; 11 bases agree with TRBD1. The CDR3 consists of 17 residues. Germline V gene sequence: CDR1 LNHDA, CDR2 SQIVND (reference sequence). With 5 bases clipped from V and 1 base from J, the junction kept 4 bases outside the gene matches. CDR3 amino acids: CASSPGTGGSGANVLTF. The DNA of the CDR3 is TGTGCCAGTAGTCCCGGGACAGGGGGGTCTGGGGCCAACGTCCTGACTTTC.

The CDR3 sequence: CASRSGTVNPGTGELFF. DNA of the CDR3: TGTGCCAGCAGATCCGGGACAGTTAACCCTGGCACCGGGGAGCTGTTTTTT. The gene calls are TRBV2 and TRBJ2-2; TRBD1 agrees at 7 bases. Per germline, CDR1 SNHLY and CDR2 FYNNEI. V lost 6 bases, J lost 4 bases, and 14 bases stayed unmatched. CDR3 length: 17 residues.

The rearrangement links TRBV11-2 to TRBJ1-1, with 8 bases that match TRBD1. In germline, CDR1 is SGHAT, CDR2 FQNNGV. The junction had 8 bases not matched to a gene; V was cut back by 5 bases and J by 3 bases. The CDR3 runs to 15 residues. CDR3: CASSLRQGLDTEAFF. The CDR3 DNA is TGTGCCAGCAGCCTAAGACAGGGGTTGGACACTGAAGCTTTCTTT.

This clone was seen a handful of times. The rearrangement uses TRBV27 and TRBJ2-7, with D possibly TRBD1 on 6 matching bases. The CDR3 is 15 residues long. V was cut by 6 bases and J by 2 bases, with 17 bases left in between. The germline V gene has CDR1 MNHEY and CDR2 SMNVEV (reference sequence). CDR3 DNA sequence: TGTGCCAGCAGCCCATCTCTAGCAGGGGCCTACGAGCAGTACGTC. This translates into CASSPSLAGAYEQYV.

The rearrangement links TRBV28 to TRBJ1-1; D unresolved. Germline CDR1 and CDR2: MDHEN and SYDVKM. This CDR3 spans 14 amino acids. V gave up 3 bases and J gave up 1 base, with 9 bases separating them. CDR3 nucleotide sequence: TGTGCCAGCAGTTTCAGTCCAGAGAACACTGAAGCTTTCTTT. Protein sequence: CASSFSPENTEAFF.

J is TRBJ2-1 and V is TRBV27, with 7 bases aligning to TRBD2. Per the germline V gene, CDR1 is MNHEY and CDR2 is SMNVEV (reference sequence). The CDR3 loop spans 13 amino acids. The V segment lost 10 bases and the J segment 5 bases; nucleotides outside the gene matches: 8. CDR3 in DNA: TGTGCCACCACGGGAGGACCGCACAATGAGCAGTTCTTC. Amino acids: CATTGGPHNEQFF.

The chain employs TRBV19 and TRBJ2-1; 7 bases are a match to TRBD1. The CDR3 has 17 residues. V shed 0 bases and J 7 bases; nucleotides not matched to a gene: 12. Germline V gene data show CDR1 as LNHDA and CDR2 as SQIVND (reference sequence). The CDR3: CASSIDLETGNWNEQFF. DNA of the CDR3: TGTGCCAGTAGTATAGATCTTGAGACAGGGAATTGGAATGAGCAGTTCTTC.

CDR3 nucleotides: TGTGCCAGCAGTGATCAGGGCTACAATGAGCAGTTCTTC. Its protein product is CASSDQGYNEQFF. The chain links TRBV6-1 to TRBJ2-1, with TRBD1 as a possible D gene (5 bases). The germline gives CDR1 MNHNS, CDR2 SASEGT. Trimming removed 3 bases from V and 3 bases from J, with 6 bases in between. The CDR3 is 13 residues long.

V usage is TRBV10-3 and J usage is TRBJ2-1; D might be TRBD2 (6 bases). This CDR3 contains 14 residues. From germline, CDR1 is ENHRY and CDR2 SYGVKD. V was trimmed by 6 bases and J by 7 bases, leaving 16 bases between them. CDR3 amino acids: CAIRLRDAENEQFF. CDR3 bases: TGTGCCATCAGATTGCGGGACGCTGAAAATGAGCAGTTCTTC.

The rearrangement uses TRBV4-1 and TRBJ2-3; possible D gene TRBD1, 5 bases. V lost 3 bases and J 5 bases, leaving 18 bases between the germline ends. Germline loops: CDR1 MGHRA, CDR2 YSYEKL. CDR3 length: 16 amino acids. The CDR3: CASSHRRGQHRDTQYF. CDR3 sequence (DNA): TGCGCCAGCAGCCACAGGAGAGGACAACACAGAGATACGCAGTATTTT.

CDR3 nucleotides: TGTGCCAGCATGGGGGGGGACGAGCAGTACTTC. Its translation is CASMGGDEQYF. The J gene is TRBJ2-7, the V gene TRBV2; 7 bases are shared with TRBD2. The CDR3 sequence is 11 residues long. Germline CDR1 is SNHLY and CDR2 is FYNNEI. Trimming took 7 bases from V and 5 from J; bases not matched to a gene: 2.

The rearrangement joins TRBV27 to TRBJ2-7; 12 bases match TRBD2. Germline V gene lookup returns CDR1 MNHEY and CDR2 SMNVEV (reference sequence). V gave up 6 bases and J gave up 4 bases; unmatched junction bases: 4. This CDR3 spans 14 amino acids. DNA of the CDR3: TGTGCCAGCAGGACTAGCGGGAGTTTTTACGAGCAGTACTTC. Protein sequence: CASRTSGSFYEQYF.